This T cell receptor beta chain was sequenced during a study of blood T cell repertoires in COVID-19. For the study at large: PBMCs, B-cell-depleted T cells, or T cells were the source of the cDNA or gDNA that made up the material.

The length of the CDR3 is 14 residues. Germline V lookup: CDR1 ENHRY, CDR2 SYGVKD. Deletions cut 2 bases from V and 3 bases from J, with 10 bases between. Per the original methods: How many nucleated cells were present was estimated from reference gene primer amplification. Profiled with immunoSEQ multiplex PCR; TCRdb holds only in-frame clones, not every one. V and J calls and clone size are as listed in that table; D and trimming were resolved from the DNA. The sample records fewer than 85,000 clones, more than 65% being singletons. This chain uses TRBV10-3 with TRBJ1-2; D gene unclear. Input material: peripheral blood. The clonotype was recovered from a human donor in a cohort sampled during active COVID-19. The CDR3 protein is CAISEVQEDYGYTF. DNA of the CDR3: TGTGCCATCAGTGAGGTTCAGGAGGACTATGGCTACACCTTC.